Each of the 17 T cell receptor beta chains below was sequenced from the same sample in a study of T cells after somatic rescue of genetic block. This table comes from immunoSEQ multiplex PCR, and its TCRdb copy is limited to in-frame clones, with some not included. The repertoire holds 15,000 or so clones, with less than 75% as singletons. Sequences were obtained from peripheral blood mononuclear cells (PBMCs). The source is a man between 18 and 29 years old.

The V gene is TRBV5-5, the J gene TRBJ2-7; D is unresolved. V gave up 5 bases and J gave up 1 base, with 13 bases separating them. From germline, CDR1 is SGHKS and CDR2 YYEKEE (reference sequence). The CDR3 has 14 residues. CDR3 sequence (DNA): TGTGCCAGCAGGGATTTCGTCTTATCCTACGAGCAGTACTTC. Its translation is CASRDFVLSYEQYF.

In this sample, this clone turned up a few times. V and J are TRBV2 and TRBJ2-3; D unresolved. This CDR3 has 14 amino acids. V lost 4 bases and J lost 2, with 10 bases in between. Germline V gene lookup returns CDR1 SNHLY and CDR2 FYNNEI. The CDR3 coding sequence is TGTGCCAGCAGTGCAAGACCCAACACAGATACGCAGTATTTT. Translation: CASSARPNTDTQYF.

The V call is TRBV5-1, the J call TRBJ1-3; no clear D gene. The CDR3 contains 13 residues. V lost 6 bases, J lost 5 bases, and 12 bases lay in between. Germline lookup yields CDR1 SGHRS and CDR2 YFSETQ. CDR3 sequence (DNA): TGCGCCAGCAAAGAATCGCCGCGAAACACCATATATTTT. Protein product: CASKESPRNTIYF.

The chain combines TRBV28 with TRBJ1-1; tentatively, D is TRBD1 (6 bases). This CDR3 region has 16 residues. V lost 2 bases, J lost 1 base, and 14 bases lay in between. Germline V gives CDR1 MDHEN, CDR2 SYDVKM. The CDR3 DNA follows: TGTGCCAGCAGTTTAGATCGGACAGAGGGGAACACTGAAGCTTTCTTT. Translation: CASSLDRTEGNTEAFF.

The CDR3: CASSSGGRLYSPLHF. CDR3 sequence (DNA): TGTGCCAGCAGTTCTGGAGGACGGCTTTATTCACCCCTCCACTTT. The chain employs TRBV6-6 and TRBJ1-6; the D is unclear. V dropped 4 bases and J dropped 8 bases, with 15 bases sitting between them. Germline V gene lookup returns CDR1 MNHNY and CDR2 SVGAGI (reference sequence). The CDR3 extends over 15 amino acids.

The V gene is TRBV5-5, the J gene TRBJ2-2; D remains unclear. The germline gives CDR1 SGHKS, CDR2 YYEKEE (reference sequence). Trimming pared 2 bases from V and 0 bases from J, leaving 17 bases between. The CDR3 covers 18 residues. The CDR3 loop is CASSLIKEERANTGELFF. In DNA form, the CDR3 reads TGTGCCAGCAGCTTAATCAAAGAGGAACGTGCGAACACCGGGGAGCTGTTTTTT.

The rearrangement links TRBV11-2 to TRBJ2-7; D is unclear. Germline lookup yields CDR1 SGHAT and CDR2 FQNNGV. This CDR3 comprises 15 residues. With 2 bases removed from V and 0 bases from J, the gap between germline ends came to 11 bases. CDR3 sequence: CASSLIGGVSYEQYF. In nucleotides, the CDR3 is TGTGCCAGCAGCTTAATAGGTGGGGTCTCCTACGAGCAGTACTTC. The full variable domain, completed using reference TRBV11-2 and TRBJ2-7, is EAGVAQSPRYKIIEKRQSVAFWCNPISGHATLYWYQQILGQGPKLLIQFQNNGVVDDSQLPKDRFSAERLKGVDSTLKIQPAKLEDSAVYLCASSLIGGVSYEQYFGPGTRLTVT.

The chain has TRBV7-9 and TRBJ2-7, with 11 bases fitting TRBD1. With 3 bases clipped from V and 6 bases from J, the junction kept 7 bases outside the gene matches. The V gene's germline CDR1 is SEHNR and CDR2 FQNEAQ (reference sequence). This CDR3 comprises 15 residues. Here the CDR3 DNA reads TGTGCCAGCAGCTTCCGGGACAGGGGGTCAAGCGAGCAGTACTTC. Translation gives CASSFRDRGSSEQYF.

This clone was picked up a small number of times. CDR3 amino acids: CASSVTGQETQYF. The DNA of the CDR3 is TGTGCCAGCAGCGTGACAGGACAAGAGACCCAGTACTTC. This chain joins TRBV5-4 and TRBJ2-5; tentatively, D is TRBD1 (6 bases). Germline-derived CDR1 and CDR2 are SGHNT and YYREEE (reference sequence). The CDR3 contains 13 residues. Trimming cost V 4 bases and J 2 bases, with 9 bases left between them. The complete variable domain, with remaining parts taken from reference TRBV5-4 and TRBJ2-5, reads ETGVTQSPTHLIKTRGQQVTLRCSSQSGHNTVSWYQQALGQGPQFIFQYYREEENGRGNFPPRFSGLQFPNYSSELNVNALELDDSALYLCASSVTGQETQYFGPGTRLLVL.

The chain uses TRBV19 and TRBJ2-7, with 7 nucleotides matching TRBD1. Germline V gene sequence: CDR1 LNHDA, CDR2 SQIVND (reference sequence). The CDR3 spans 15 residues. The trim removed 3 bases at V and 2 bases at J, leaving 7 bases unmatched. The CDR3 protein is CASSIVGQSAYEQYF. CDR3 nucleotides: TGTGCCAGTAGTATTGTGGGACAGAGTGCCTACGAGCAGTACTTC.

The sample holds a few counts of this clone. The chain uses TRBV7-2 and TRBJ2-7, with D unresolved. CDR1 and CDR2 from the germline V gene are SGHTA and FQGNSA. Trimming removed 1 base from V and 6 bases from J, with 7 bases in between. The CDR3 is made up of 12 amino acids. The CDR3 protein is CASSLEGREQYF. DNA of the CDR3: TGTGCCAGCAGCTTAGAAGGTCGCGAGCAGTACTTC. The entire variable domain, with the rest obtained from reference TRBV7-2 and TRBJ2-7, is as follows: GAGVSQSPSNKVTEKGKDVELRCDPISGHTALYWYRQSLGQGLEFLIYFQGNSAPDKSGLPSDRFSAERTGGSVSTLTIQRTQQEDSAVYLCASSLEGREQYFGPGTRLTVT.

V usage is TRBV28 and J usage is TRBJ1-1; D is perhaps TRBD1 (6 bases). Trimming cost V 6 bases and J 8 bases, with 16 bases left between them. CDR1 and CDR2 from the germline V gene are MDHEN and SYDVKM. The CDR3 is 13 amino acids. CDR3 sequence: CASSLGQLLEAFF. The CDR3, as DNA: TGTGCCAGCAGCCTAGGACAGCTTTTGGAAGCTTTCTTT. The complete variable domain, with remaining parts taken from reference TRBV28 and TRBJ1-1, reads DVKVTQSSRYLVKRTGEKVFLECVQDMDHENMFWYRQDPGLGLRLIYFSYDVKMKEKGDIPEGYSVSREKKERFSLILESASTNQTSMYLCASSLGQLLEAFFGQGTRLTVV.

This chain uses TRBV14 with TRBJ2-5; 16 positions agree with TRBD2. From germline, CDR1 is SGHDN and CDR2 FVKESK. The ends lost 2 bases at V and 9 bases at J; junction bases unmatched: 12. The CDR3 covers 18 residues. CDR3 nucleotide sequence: TGTGCCAGCAGCCAACTGGGACTAGCGGGAGGGAGATCCGGGGCCCAGTACTTC. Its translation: CASSQLGLAGGRSGAQYF.

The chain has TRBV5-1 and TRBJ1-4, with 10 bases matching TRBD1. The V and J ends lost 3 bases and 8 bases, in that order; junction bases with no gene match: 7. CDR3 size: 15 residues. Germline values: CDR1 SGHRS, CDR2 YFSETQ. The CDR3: CASSYDRGLEEKLFF. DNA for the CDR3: TGCGCCAGCAGCTATGACAGGGGGCTCGAAGAAAAACTGTTTTTT.

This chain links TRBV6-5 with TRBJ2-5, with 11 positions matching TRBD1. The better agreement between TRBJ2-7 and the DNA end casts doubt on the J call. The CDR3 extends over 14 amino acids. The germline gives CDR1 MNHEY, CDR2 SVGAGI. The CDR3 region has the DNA TGTGCCAGCACTGCCCCGGGACAGGGGGACGAGCAGTACTTC. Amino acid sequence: CASTAPGQGDEQYF.

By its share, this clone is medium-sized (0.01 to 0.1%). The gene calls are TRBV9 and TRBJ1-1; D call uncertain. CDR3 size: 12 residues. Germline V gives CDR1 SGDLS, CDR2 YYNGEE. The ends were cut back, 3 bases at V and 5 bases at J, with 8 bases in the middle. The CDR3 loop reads CASSGGGTEAFF. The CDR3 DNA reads TGTGCCAGCAGCGGGGGAGGGACTGAAGCTTTCTTT.

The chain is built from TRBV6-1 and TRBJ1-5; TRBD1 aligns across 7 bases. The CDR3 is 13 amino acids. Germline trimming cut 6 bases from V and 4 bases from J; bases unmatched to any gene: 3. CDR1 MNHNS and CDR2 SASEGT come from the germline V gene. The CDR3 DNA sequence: TGTGCCAGCAGGACCAGGGGGAATCAGCCCCAGCATTTT. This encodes CASRTRGNQPQHF.